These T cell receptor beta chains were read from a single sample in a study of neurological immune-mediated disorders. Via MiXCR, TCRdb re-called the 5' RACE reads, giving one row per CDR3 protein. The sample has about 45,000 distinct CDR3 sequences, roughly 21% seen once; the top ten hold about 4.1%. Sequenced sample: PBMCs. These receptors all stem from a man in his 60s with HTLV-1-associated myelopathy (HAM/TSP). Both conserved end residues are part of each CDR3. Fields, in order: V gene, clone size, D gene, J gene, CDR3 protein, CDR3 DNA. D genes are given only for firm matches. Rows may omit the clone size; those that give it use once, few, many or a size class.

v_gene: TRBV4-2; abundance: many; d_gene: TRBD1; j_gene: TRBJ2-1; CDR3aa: CASSKGQGGGNEQFF; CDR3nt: TGTGCCAGCAGCAAGGGACAGGGGGGAGGGAATGAGCAGTTCTTC
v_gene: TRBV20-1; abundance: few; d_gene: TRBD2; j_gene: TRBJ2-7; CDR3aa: CSAGGGYSYEQYF; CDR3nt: TGCAGTGCTGGGGGGGGGTACTCCTACGAGCAGTACTTC
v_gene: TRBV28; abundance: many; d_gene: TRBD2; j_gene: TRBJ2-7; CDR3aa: CASSLVKGGFYEQYF; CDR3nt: TGTGCCAGCAGTTTAGTGAAGGGAGGGTTCTACGAGCAGTACTTC
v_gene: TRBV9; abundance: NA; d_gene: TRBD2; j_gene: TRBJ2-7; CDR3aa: CASSTTSGSYEQYF; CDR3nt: TGTGCCAGCAGCACTACTAGCGGGAGTTACGAGCAGTACTTC
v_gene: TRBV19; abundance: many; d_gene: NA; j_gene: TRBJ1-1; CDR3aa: CASSIGSSGGTEAFF; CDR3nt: TGTGCCAGTAGTATAGGTAGCAGCGGGGGGACTGAAGCTTTCTTT
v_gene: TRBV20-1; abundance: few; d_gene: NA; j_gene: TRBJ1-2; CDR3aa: CSARDHKSGYRYYGYTF; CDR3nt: TGCAGTGCTAGAGATCATAAGAGTGGGTACCGTTACTATGGCTACACCTTC
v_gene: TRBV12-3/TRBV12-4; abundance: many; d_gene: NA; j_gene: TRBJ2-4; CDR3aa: CASSLDREAKNIQYF; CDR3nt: TGTGCCAGCAGTTTAGACAGGGAGGCCAAAAACATTCAGTACTTC
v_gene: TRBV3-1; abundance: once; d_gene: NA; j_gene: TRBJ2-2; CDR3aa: CASSRLYTGELFF; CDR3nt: TGTGCCAGCAGCAGGCTCTACACCGGGGAGCTGTTTTTT
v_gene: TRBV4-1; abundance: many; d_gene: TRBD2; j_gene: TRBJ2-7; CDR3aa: CASSQDQSGRGLVWKQYF; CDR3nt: TGCGCCAGCAGCCAAGATCAGAGCGGGAGGGGGTTGGTCTGGAAGCAGTACTTC
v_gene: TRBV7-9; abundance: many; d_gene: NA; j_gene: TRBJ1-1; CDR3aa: CASSRGGRYGTEAFF; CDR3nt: TGTGCCAGCAGCCGCGGAGGGAGGTATGGCACTGAAGCTTTCTTT
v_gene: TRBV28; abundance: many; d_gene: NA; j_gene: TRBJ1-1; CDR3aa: CASSSPSRNTEAFF; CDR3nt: TGTGCCAGCAGTTCCCCCTCACGGAACACTGAAGCTTTCTTT
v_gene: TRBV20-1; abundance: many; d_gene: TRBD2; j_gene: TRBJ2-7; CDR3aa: CSAIVPIQRERLEQYF; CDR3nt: TGCAGTGCTATCGTTCCTATACAGCGGGAGAGGCTCGAGCAGTACTTC
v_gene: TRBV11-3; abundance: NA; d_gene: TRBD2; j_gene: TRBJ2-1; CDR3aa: CASSLSGLGENEQFF; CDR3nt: TGTGCCAGCAGCTTATCGGGACTAGGAGAGAATGAGCAGTTCTTC
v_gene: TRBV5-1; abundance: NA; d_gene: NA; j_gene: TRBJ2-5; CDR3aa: CASSPDMAETQYF; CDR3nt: TGCGCCAGCAGCCCGGACATGGCTGAGACCCAGTACTTC
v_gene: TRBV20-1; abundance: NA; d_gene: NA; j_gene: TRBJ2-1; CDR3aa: CSATLGAGEQFF; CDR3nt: TGCAGTGCAACACTCGGGGCCGGGGAGCAGTTCTTC
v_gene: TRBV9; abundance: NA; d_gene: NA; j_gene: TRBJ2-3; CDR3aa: CASSVDGYTDTQYF; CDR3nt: TGTGCCAGCAGCGTAGATGGTTACACAGATACGCAGTATTTT
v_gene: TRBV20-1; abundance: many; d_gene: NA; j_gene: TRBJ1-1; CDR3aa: CSARGGEDTEAFF; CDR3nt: TGCAGTGCTAGAGGCGGGGAGGACACTGAAGCTTTCTTT
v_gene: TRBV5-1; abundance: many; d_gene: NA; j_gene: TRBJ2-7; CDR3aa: CASSLARAREQYF; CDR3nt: TGCGCCAGCAGCTTGGCCCGAGCGAGGGAGCAGTACTTC
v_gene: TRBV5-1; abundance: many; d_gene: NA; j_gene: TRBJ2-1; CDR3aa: CASSSAGAARNNEQFF; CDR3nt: TGCGCCAGCAGCTCCGCCGGGGCGGCCCGTAACAATGAGCAGTTCTTC
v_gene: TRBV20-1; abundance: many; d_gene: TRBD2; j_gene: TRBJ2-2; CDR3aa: CSALDGGGDTGELFF; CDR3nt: TGCAGTGCCCTCGACGGGGGGGGGGACACCGGGGAGCTGTTTTTT
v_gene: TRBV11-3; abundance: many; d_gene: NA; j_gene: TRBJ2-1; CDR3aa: CASSLDIEREQFF; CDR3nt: TGTGCCAGCAGCTTAGATATCGAGAGGGAGCAGTTCTTC
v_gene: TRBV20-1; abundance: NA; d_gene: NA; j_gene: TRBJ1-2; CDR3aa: CSAKAIEGGYGYTF; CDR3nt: TGCAGTGCTAAAGCGATCGAGGGTGGCTATGGCTACACCTTC
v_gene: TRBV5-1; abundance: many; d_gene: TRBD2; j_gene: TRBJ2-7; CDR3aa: CASSGTSGAYEQYF; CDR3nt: TGCGCCAGCAGCGGGACTAGCGGGGCCTACGAGCAGTACTTC
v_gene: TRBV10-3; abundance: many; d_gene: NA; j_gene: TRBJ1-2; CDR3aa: CAISGPGGPVYKYGYTF; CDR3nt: TGTGCCATCAGTGGACCGGGGGGACCTGTCTATAAGTATGGCTACACCTTC
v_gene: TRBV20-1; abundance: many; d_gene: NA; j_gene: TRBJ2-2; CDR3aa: CSARDSGDTGELFF; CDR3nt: TGCAGTGCCAGAGACAGTGGGGACACCGGGGAGCTGTTTTTT
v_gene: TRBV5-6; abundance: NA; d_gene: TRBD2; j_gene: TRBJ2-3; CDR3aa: CASSLLRTSGRVSTDTQYF; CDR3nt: TGTGCCAGCAGCTTGTTACGGACTAGCGGGAGAGTCAGCACAGATACGCAGTATTTT
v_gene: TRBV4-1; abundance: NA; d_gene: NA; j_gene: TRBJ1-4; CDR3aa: CASSPSGTATNEKLFF; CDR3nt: TGCGCCAGCAGCCCAAGCGGCACAGCAACTAATGAAAAACTGTTTTTT
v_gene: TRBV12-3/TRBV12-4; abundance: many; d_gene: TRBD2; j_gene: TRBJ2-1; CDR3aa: CASSRGLAGVYNEQFF; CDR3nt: TGTGCCAGCAGCCGTGGGCTAGCGGGAGTCTACAATGAGCAGTTCTTC
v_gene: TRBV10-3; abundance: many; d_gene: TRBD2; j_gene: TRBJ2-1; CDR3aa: CATGGSAGGVNEQFF; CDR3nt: TGTGCCACCGGGGGATCGGCGGGAGGGGTAAATGAGCAGTTCTTC
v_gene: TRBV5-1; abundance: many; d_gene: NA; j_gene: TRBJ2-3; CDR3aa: CASSFRGPGDTQYF; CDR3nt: TGCGCCAGCAGCTTCCGCGGACCGGGGGATACGCAGTATTTT
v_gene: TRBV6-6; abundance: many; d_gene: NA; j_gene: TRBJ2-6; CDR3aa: CASKVSSGANVLTF; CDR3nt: TGTGCCAGCAAAGTAAGCTCTGGGGCCAACGTCCTGACTTTC
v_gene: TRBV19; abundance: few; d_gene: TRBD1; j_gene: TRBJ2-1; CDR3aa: CATGPGTAGEQFF; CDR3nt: TGTGCCACCGGTCCGGGGACAGCTGGTGAGCAGTTCTTC
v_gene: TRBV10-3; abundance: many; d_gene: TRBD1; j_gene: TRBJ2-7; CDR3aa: CAISEMGQGEQYF; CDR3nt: TGTGCCATCAGTGAGATGGGACAGGGCGAGCAGTACTTC
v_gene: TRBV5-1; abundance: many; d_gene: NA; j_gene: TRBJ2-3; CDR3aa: CASSKRQNRGTDTQYF; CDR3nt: TGCGCCAGCAGCAAAAGGCAGAACCGGGGAACAGATACGCAGTATTTT
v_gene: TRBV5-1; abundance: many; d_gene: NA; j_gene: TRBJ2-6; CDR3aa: CASSLGAVNSGANVLTF; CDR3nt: TGCGCCAGCAGCTTGGGGGCAGTAAACTCTGGGGCCAACGTCCTGACTTTC
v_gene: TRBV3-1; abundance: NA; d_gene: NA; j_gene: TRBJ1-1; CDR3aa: CASSRRISAEAFF; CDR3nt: TGTGCCAGCAGCCGTAGGATATCGGCTGAAGCTTTCTTT
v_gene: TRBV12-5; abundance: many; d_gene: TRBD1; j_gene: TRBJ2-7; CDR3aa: CASGPGQLSYEQYF; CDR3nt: TGTGCTAGTGGTCCGGGACAGCTCTCCTACGAGCAGTACTTC
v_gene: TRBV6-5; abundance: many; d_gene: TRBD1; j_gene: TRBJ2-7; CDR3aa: CASRDRGHTYEQYF; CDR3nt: TGTGCCAGCAGGGACAGGGGGCACACCTACGAGCAGTACTTC
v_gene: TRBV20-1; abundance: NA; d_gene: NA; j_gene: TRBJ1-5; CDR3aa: CSAVRGPSNQHQHF; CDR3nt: TGCAGTGCTGTAAGGGGACCGAGCAATCAGCACCAGCATTTT
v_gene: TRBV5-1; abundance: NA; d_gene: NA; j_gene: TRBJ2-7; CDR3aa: CASSLGSGRGETQYFGPGSEQYF; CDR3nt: NA
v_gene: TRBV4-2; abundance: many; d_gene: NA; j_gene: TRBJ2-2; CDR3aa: CASSHGAESGELFF; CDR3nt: TGTGCCAGCAGCCACGGGGCAGAGAGCGGGGAGCTGTTTTTT
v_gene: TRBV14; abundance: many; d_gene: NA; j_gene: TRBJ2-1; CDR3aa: CASSQDNPRHEQFF; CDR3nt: TGTGCCAGCAGCCAAGATAATCCCAGACATGAGCAGTTCTTC
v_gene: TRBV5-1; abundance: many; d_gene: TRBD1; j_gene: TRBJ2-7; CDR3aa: CASSSGTGHYEQYF; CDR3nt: TGCGCCAGCAGCTCCGGGACAGGGCACTACGAGCAGTACTTC
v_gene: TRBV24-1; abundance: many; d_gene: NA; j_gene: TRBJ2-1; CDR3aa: CATSAAGYNEQFF; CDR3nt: TGTGCCACCAGTGCGGCGGGCTACAATGAGCAGTTCTTC
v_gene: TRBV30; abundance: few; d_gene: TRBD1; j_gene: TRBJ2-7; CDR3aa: CAWSGPGQGSSYEQYF; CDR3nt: TGTGCCTGGAGTGGACCGGGACAGGGAAGCTCCTACGAGCAGTACTTC
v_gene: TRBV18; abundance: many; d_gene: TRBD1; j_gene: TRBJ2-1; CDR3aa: CASSPLPGQGGNEQFF; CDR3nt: TGTGCCAGCTCACCCCTACCCGGACAGGGCGGGAATGAGCAGTTCTTC
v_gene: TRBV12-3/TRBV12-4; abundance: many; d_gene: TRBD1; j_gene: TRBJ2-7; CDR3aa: CASSPDRGLSYEQYF; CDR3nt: TGTGCCAGCAGCCCCGACAGGGGGCTTTCCTACGAGCAGTACTTC
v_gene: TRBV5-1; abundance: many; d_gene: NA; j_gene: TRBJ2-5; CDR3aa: CASSLGRQETQYF; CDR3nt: TGCGCCAGCAGCTTGGGACGTCAAGAGACCCAGTACTTC
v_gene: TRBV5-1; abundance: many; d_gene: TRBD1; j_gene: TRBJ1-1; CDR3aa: CASSPRTGLMNTEAFF; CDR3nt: TGCGCCAGCAGCCCGAGGACAGGACTCATGAACACTGAAGCTTTCTTT
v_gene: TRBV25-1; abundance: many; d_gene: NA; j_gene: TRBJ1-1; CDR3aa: CASSASLGENTEAFF; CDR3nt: TGTGCCAGCAGTGCCTCTCTGGGGGAGAACACTGAAGCTTTCTTT
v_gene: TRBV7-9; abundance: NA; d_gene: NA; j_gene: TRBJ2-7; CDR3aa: CASSDADERYF; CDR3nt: TGTGCCAGCAGTGACGCGGACGAGCGGTACTTC
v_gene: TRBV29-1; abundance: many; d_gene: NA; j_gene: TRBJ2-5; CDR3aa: CSVIQGPETQYF; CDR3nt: TGCAGCGTTATCCAAGGGCCAGAGACCCAGTACTTC
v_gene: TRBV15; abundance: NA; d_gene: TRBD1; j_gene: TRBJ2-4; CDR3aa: CATSRVVTGGSVIQYF; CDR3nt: TGTGCCACCAGCAGAGTTGTCACAGGGGGTTCGGTCATTCAGTACTTC
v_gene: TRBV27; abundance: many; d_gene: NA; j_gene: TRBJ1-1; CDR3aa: CASKGGWGPTEAFF; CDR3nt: TGTGCCAGCAAGGGGGGGTGGGGGCCCACTGAAGCTTTCTTT
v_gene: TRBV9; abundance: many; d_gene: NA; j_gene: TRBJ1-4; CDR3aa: CASTPAAGVTEKLFF; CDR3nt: TGTGCCAGCACCCCGGCCGCTGGGGTAACTGAAAAACTGTTTTTT
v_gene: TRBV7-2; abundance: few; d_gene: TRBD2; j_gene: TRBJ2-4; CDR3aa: CASSPSWGLAGVDIQYF; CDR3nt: TGTGCCAGCAGCCCGAGCTGGGGACTAGCGGGAGTGGACATTCAGTACTTC
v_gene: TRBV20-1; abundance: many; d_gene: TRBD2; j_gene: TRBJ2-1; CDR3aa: CSAADSGISHEQFF; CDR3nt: TGCAGTGCCGCTGATAGCGGGATCAGCCATGAGCAGTTCTTC
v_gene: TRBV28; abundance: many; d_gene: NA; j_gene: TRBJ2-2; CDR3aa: CASVAGQPNTGELFF; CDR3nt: TGTGCCAGCGTCGCCGGCCAACCGAACACCGGGGAGCTGTTTTTT
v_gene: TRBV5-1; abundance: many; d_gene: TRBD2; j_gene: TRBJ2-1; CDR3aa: CASSQRGGSSYNEQFF; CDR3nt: TGCGCCAGCAGCCAGCGGGGCGGGAGCTCCTACAATGAGCAGTTCTTC
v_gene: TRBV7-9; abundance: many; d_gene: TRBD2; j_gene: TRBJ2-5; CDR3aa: CASSLTSGRKETQYF; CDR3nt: TGTGCCAGCAGCCTTACTAGCGGGAGAAAAGAGACCCAGTACTTC